Here is one T cell receptor (beta chain) with its context. Its antigen is as yet unknown. The sample comes from a study of graft-versus-host responses after intestinal transplantation. Study-level information: Each recipient received anti-thymocyte globulin induction, then tacrolimus and steroids for approximately 3 years. Study-wide results and caveats: Early post-transplant HvG declines tracked with peak circulating GvH clone levels.

V was pared by 3 bases and J by 3 bases, with 3 bases of the junction left unmatched. From germline, CDR1 is MDHEN and CDR2 SYDVKM. The CDR3 consists of 14 residues. The table came from immunoSEQ multiplex PCR; TCRdb's copy has only in-frame clones and leaves some out. The sample shows about 99,000 clones, just under 95% of them seen only once. The source is a human donor who was the organ donor for an intestinal transplant. Sequencing used unstimulated CD8+ T cells sorted from spleen or lymph node cells, obtained before transplant. V and J are TRBV28 and TRBJ2-7; 9 nucleotides line up with TRBD2. Written as DNA, the CDR3 is TGTGCCAGCAGTTTGGAGCGGGGGGACTACGAGCAGTACTTC. As protein: CASSLERGDYEQYF.